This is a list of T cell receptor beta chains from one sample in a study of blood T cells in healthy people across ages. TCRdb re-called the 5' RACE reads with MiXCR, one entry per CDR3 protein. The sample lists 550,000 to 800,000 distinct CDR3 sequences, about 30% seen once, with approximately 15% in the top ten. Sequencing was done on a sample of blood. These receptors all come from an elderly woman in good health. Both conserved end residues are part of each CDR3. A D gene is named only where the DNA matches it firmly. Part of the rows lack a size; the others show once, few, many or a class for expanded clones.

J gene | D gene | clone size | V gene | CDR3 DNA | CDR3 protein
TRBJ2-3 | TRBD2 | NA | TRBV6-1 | TGTGCCAGCAGTGAATTAGCGGGGGGAAGCACAGATACGCAGTATTTT | CASSELAGGSTDTQYF
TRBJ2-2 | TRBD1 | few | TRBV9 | TGTGCCAGCAGCGGTCGGACAGGGACCACCGGGGAGCTGTTTTTT | CASSGRTGTTGELFF
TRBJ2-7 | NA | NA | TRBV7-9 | TGTGCCAGCAGCTCCCCGGTGAGAATGGAGCAGTACTTC | CASSSPVRMEQYF
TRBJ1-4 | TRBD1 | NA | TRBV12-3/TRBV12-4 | TGTGCCAGCACCCCTGGACAGGGGACGAGAGGAGAAAAACTGTTTTTT | CASTPGQGTRGEKLFF
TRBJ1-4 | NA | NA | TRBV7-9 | TGTGCCAGCAGCCCCGGACGAATGAATTTAAATGAAAAACTGTTTTTT | CASSPGRMNLNEKLFF
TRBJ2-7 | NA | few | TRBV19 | TGTGCCAGTAGTATCGGGGGCGATTACTACGAGCAGTACTTC | CASSIGGDYYEQYF
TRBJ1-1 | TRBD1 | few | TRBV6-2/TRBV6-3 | TGTGCCAGTGGAGACCCAGGGGGTGAAGCTTTCTTT | CASGDPGGEAFF
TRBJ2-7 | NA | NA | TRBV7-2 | TGTGCCAGCAGCTTGCCAAGCGCGTACGAGCAGTACTTC | CASSLPSAYEQYF
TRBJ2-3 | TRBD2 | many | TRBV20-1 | TGCAGTGCTATAGCGGGGGCTAGCACAGATACGCAGTATTTT | CSAIAGASTDTQYF
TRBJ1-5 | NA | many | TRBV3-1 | TGTGCCAGCAGCCAACGGACAGGCAATCAGCCCCAGCATTTT | CASSQRTGNQPQHF
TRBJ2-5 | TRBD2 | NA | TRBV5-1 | TGCGCCAGCAGCTTCCCTCGGACTAGCGGGAGGGAGGAAGCACAAGAGACCCAGTACTTC | CASSFPRTSGREEAQETQYF
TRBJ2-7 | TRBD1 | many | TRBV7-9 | TGTGCCAGCAGCCCGGGACAGGCTACCTACGAGCAGTACTTC | CASSPGQATYEQYF
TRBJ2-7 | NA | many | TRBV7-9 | TGTGCCAGCAGCCCTATCCGGGGCGACGAGCAGTACTTC | CASSPIRGDEQYF
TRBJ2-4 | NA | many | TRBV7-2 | TGTGCCAGCAGCTTAGGGACCGGGTCAAGGGTTCAGTACTTC | CASSLGTGSRVQYF
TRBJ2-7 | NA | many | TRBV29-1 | TGCAGCGTGGAGGGCAGCACCTACGAGCAGTACTTC | CSVEGSTYEQYF
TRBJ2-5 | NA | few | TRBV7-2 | TGTGCCAGCAGCTTACGCCGGGCGGAGCAGTACTTC | CASSLRRAEQYF
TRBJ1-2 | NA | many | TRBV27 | TGTGCCAGCAGTTCGTTAGACAGAGAAAACTATGGCTACACCTTC | CASSSLDRENYGYTF
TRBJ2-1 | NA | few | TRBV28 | TGTGCCAGCAGTTTACAGGGACCGAGTGAGCAGTTCTTC | CASSLQGPSEQFF
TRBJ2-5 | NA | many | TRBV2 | TGTGCCAGCAGTGTAGGTAGAATAGAGACCCAGTACTTC | CASSVGRIETQYF
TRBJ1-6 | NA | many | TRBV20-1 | TGCAGTGCTAGTAGGGTGGGATCACCCCTCCACTTT | CSASRVGSPLHF
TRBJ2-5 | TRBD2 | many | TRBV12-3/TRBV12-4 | TGTGCCAGCAGATTTAGACTAGCGGGGGGCCCCCAGTACTTC | CASRFRLAGGPQYF
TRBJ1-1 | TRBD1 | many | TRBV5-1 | TGCGCCAGTTCGACAGGGTACACTGAAGCTTTCTTT | CASSTGYTEAFF
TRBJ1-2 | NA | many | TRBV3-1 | TGTGCCAGCAGCCCAGGGGAGGGAAGCTATGGCTACACCTTC | CASSPGEGSYGYTF